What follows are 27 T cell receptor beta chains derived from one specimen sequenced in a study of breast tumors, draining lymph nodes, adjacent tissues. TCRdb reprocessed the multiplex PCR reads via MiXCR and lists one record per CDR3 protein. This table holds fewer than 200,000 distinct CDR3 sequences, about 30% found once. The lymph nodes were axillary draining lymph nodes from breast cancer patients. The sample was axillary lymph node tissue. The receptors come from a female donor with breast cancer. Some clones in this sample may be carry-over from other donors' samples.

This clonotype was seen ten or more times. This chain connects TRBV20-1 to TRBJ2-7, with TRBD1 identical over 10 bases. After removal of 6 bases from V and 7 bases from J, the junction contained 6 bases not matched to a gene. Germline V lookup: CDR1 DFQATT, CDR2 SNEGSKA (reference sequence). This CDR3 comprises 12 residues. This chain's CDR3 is CSAPGQGPEQYF. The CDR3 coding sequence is TGCAGTGCCCCGGGACAGGGGCCTGAGCAGTACTTC.

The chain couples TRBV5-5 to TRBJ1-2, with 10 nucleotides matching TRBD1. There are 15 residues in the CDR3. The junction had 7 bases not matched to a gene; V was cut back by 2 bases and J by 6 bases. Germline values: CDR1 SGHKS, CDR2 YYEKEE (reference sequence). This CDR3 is CASSLLDRGTNGYTF. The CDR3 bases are TGTGCCAGCAGCTTATTGGACAGGGGGACTAATGGCTACACCTTC.

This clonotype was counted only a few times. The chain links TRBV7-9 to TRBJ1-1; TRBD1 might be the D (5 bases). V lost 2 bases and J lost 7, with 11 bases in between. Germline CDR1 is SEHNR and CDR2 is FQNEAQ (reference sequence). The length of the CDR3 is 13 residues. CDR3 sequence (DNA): TGTGCCAGCAGCTTACTGGGGCAGGTTGAAGCTTTCTTT. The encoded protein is CASSLLGQVEAFF.

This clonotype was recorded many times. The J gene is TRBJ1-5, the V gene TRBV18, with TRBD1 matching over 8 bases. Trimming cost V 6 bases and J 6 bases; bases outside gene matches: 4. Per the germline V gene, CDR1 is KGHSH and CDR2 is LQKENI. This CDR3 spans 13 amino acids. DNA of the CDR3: TGTGCCAGCTCCGGACAGGGCGGTCAGCCCCAGCATTTT. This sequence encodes CASSGQGGQPQHF.

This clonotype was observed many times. The CDR3 loop reads CASSDRHYNEQFF. For the CDR3, the DNA is TGTGCCAGCAGTGACAGGCATTACAATGAGCAGTTCTTC. The rearrangement uses TRBV6-4 and TRBJ2-1; D ambiguous. The CDR3 runs 13 residues. Germline-derived CDR1 and CDR2 are MRHNA and SNTAGT. V lost 2 bases, J lost 4 bases, and 6 bases lay in between.

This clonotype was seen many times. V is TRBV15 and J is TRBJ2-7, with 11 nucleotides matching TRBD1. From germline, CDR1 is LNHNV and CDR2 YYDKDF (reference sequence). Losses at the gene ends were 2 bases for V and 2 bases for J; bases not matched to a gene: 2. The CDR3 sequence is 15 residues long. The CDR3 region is CATSRPGQGAYEQYF. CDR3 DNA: TGTGCCACCAGCAGACCGGGACAGGGGGCCTACGAGCAGTACTTC.

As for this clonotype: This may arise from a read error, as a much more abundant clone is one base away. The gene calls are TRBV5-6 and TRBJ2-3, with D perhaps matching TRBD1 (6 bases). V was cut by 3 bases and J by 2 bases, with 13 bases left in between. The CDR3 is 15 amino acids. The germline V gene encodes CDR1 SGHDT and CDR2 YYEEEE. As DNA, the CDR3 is TGTGCCAGCAGCTCCACAGGGTCCTACACAGATACGCAGTATTTT. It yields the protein CASSSTGSYTDTQYF.

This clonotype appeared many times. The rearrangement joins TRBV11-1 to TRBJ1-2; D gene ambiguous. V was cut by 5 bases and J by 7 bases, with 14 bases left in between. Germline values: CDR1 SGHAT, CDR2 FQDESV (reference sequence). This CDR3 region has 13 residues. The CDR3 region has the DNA TGTGCCAGCAGCCCGGGCCCGGAGGCTGGCTACACCTTC. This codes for CASSPGPEAGYTF. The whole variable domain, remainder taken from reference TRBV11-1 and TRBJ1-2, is EAEVAQSPRYKITEKSQAVAFWCDPISGHATLYWYRQILGQGPELLVQFQDESVVDDSQLPKDRFSAERLKGVDSTLKIQPAELGDSAMYLCASSPGPEAGYTFGSGTRLTVV.

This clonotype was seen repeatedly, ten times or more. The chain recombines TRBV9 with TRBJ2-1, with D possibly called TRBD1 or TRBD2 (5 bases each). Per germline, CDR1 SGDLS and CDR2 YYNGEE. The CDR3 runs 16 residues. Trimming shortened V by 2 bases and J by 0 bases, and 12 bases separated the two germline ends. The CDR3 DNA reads TGTGCCAGCAGCGTTCTCACCGGGACCTCCTACAATGAGCAGTTCTTC. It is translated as CASSVLTGTSYNEQFF.

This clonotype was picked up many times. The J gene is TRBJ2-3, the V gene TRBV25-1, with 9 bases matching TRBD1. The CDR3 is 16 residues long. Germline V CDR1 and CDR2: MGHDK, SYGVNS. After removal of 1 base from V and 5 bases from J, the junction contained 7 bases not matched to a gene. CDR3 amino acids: CASSELGQGVEDTQYF. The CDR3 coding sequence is TGTGCCAGCAGTGAATTGGGACAGGGAGTTGAAGATACGCAGTATTTT.

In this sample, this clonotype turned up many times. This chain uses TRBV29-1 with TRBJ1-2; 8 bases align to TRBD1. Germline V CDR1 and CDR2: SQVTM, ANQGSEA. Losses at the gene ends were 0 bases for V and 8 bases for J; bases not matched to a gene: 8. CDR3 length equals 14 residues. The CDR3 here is CSVEDGRQGAGYTF. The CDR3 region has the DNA TGCAGCGTTGAAGACGGTCGGCAGGGGGCAGGCTACACCTTC.

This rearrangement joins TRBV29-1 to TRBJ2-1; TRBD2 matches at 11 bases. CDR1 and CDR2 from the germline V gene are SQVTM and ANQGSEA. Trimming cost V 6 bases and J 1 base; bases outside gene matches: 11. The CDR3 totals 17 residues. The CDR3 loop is CSVASGRFTASYNEQFF. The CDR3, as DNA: TGCAGCGTGGCTAGCGGGAGGTTCACCGCGTCCTACAATGAGCAGTTCTTC.

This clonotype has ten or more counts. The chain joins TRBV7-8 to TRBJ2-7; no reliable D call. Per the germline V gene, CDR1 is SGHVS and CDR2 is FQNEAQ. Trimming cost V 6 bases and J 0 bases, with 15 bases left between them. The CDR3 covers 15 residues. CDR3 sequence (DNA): TGTGCCAGCAGGAGATACAGCGAGAGCTCCTACGAGCAGTACTTC. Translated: CASRRYSESSYEQYF.

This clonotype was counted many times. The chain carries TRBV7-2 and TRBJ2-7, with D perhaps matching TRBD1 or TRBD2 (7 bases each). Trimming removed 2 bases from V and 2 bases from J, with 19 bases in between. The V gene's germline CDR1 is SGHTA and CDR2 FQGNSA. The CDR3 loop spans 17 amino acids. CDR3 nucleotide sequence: TGTGCCAGCAGCTTAAGGGGGGGGGCAGGGGGTACCTACGAGCAGTACTTC. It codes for CASSLRGGAGGTYEQYF.

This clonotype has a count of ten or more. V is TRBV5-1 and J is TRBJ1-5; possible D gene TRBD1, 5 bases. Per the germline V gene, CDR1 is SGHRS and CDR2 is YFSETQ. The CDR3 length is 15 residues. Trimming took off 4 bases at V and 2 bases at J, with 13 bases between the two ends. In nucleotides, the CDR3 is TGCGCCAGCAGCCCGCAGGGAGGTGGCAATCAGCCCCAGCATTTT. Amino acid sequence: CASSPQGGGNQPQHF.

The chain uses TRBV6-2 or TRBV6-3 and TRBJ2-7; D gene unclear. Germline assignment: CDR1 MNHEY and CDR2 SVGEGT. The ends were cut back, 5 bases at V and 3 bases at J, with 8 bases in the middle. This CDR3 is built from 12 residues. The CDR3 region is CASSENSYEQYF. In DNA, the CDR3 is TGTGCCAGCAGTGAGAACAGCTACGAGCAGTACTTC.

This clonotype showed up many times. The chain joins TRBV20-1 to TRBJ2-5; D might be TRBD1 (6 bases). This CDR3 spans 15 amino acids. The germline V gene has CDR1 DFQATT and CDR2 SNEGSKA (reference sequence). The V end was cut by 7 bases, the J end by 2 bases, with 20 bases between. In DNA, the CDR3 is TGCAGTGTTAACCACTGGACAGTATCTCAAGAGACCCAGTACTTC. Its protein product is CSVNHWTVSQETQYF.

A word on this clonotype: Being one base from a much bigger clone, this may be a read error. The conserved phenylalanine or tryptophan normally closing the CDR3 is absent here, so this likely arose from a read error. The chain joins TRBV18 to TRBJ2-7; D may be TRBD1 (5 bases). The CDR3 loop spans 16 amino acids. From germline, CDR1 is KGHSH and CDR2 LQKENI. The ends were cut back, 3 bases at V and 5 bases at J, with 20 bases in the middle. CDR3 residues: CASSPTSSGISNEQYC. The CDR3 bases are TGTGCCAGCTCACCCACCAGTTCAGGGATATCCAACGAGCAGTACTGC.

This CDR3 is CASSPGTGTNEQFF. For the CDR3, the DNA is TGTGCCAGCAGCCCCGGGACAGGGACCAATGAGCAGTTCTTC. The chain recombines TRBV7-6 with TRBJ2-1; 9 bases are a match to TRBD1. Germline CDR1 reads SGHVS; CDR2 reads FNYEAQ. This CDR3 has 14 amino acids. With V trimmed by 5 bases and J by 6 bases, 5 bases remained unmatched.

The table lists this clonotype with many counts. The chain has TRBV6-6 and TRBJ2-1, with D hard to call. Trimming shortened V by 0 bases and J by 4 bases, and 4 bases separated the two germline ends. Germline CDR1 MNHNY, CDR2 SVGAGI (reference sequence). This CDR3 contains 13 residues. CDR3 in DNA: TGTGCCAGCAGTTACTCTAGGTACAATGAGCAGTTCTTC. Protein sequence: CASSYSRYNEQFF.

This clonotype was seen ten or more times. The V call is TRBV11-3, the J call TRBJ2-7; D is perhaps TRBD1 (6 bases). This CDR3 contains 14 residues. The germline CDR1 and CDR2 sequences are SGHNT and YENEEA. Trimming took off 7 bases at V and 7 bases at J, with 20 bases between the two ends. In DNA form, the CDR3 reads TGTGCCAGCAACCCCAGGGGACAAACGGGGGAGCAGTACTTC. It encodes CASNPRGQTGEQYF.

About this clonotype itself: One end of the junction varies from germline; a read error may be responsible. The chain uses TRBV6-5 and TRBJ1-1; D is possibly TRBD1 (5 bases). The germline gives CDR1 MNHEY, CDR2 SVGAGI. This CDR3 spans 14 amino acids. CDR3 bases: TGTGCCGGCAGTTACTCGCAGGGAGACACTGAAGCTTTCTTT. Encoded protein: CAGSYSQGDTEAFF.

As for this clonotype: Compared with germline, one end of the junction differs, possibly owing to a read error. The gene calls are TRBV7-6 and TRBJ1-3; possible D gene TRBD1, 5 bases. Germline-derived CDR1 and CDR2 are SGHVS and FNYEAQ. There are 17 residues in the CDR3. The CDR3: CASSLRARESSGNPIYF. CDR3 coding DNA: TGTGCCAGCAGCTTACGGGCCAGGGAGAGCTCTGGAAACCCCATATATTTC.

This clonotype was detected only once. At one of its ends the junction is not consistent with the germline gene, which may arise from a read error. CDR3 nucleotide sequence: TGTACCAGCAGCTTAGAGGTAGGAACCTCCTATAATTCACCCCTCCACTTT. It yields the protein CTSSLEVGTSYNSPLHF. The rearrangement joins TRBV7-8 to TRBJ1-6, with D hard to call. The CDR3 length is 17 residues. Germline assignment: CDR1 SGHVS and CDR2 FQNEAQ. The full variable domain, its missing parts supplied by reference TRBV7-8 and TRBJ1-6, is GAGVSQSPRYKVAKRGQDVALRCDPISGHVSLFWYQQALGQGPEFLTYFQNEAQLDKSGLPSDRFFAERPEGSVSTLKIQRTQQEDSAVYLCTSSLEVGTSYNSPLHFGNGTRLTVT.

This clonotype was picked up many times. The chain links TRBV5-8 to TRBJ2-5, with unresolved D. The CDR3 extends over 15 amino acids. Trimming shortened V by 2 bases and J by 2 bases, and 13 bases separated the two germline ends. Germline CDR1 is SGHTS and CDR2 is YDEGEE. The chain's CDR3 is CASSLFGGRQETQYF. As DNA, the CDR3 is TGTGCCAGCAGCTTATTTGGCGGCAGGCAAGAGACCCAGTACTTC.

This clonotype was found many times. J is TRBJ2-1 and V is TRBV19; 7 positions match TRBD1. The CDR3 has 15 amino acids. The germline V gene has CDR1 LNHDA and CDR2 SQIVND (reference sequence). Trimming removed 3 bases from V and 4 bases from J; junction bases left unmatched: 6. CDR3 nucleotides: TGTGCCAGTAGTATGGATGAGACAGGGTACAATGAGCAGTTCTTC. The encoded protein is CASSMDETGYNEQFF.

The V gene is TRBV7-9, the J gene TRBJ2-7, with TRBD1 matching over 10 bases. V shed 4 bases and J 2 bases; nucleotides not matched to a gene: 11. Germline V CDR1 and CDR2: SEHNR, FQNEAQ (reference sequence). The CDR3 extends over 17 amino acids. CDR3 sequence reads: CASSSRSGTGDPYEQYF. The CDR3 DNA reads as TGTGCCAGCAGCTCCCGATCCGGGACAGGGGACCCCTACGAGCAGTACTTC.